This T cell receptor beta chain was recovered during a study of T cell repertoires in cytomegalovirus infection. This clonotype has a handful of counts. The CDR3 consists of 13 residues. Trimming took 2 bases from V and 6 from J, leaving 5 bases between them. Per germline, CDR1 MDHEN and CDR2 SYDVKM. A single record per CDR3 protein comes from TCRdb applying MiXCR to the reads. The table shows 300,000 or so distinct CDR3 sequences, with around 25% occurring only once. V and J are TRBV28 and TRBJ1-6; D is undetermined. The sequencing sample was made of PBMCs. The TCR was taken from a human donor in good health (CMV status not recorded). Some clones in this sample may be carry-over from other donors' samples. This CDR3 reads CASSLDLNSPLHF. CDR3 sequence (DNA): TGTGCCAGCAGTTTAGATCTTAATTCACCCCTCCACTTT.